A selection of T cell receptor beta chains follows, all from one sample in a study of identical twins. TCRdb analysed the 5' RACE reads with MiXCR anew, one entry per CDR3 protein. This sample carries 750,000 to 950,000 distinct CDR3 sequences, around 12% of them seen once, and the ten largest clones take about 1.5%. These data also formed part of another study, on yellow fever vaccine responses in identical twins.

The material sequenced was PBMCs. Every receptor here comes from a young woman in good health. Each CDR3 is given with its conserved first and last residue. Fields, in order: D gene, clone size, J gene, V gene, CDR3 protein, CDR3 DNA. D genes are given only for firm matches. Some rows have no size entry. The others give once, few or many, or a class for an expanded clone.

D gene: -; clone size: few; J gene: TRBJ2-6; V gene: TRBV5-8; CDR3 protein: CASTTRRDSGANVLTF; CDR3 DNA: TGTGCCAGCACCACAAGACGGGACTCTGGGGCCAACGTCCTGACTTTC
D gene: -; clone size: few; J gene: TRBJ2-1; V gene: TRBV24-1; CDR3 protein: CATSDLTGWDEQFF; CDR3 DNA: TGTGCCACCAGTGATTTGACAGGGTGGGATGAGCAGTTCTTC
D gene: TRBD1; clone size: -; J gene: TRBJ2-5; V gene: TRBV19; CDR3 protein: CASSHGTGGFYGVETQYF; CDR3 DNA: TGTGCCAGTAGTCACGGGACAGGGGGCTTCTACGGTGTGGAGACCCAGTACTTC
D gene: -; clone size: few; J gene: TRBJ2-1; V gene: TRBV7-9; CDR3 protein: CASSLFAHNEQFF; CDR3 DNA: TGTGCCAGCAGCTTATTCGCCCACAATGAGCAGTTCTTC
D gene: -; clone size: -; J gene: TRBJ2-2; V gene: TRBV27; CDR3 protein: CASSLSGPTGELFF; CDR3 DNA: TGTGCCAGCAGTTTATCAGGGCCCACCGGGGAGCTGTTTTTT
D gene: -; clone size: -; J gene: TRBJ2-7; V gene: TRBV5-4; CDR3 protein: CASSPYGGSYEQYF; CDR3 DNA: TGTGCCAGCAGCCCCTATGGGGGCTCCTACGAGCAGTACTTC
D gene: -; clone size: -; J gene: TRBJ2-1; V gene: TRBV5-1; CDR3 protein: CASSRGQDNEQFF; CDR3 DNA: TGCGCCAGCAGTCGGGGGCAAGACAATGAGCAGTTCTTC
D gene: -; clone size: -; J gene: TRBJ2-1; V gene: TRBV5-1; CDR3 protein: CASSVAQGSYNEQFF; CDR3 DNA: TGCGCCAGCAGCGTCGCCCAGGGCTCCTACAATGAGCAGTTCTTC
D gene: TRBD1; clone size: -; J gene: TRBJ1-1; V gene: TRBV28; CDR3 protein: CASSTPGQGASFAFF; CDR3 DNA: TGTGCCAGTTCTACTCCGGGACAGGGGGCGAGTTTTGCTTTCTTT
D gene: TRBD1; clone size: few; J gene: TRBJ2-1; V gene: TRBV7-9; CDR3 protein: CASSSTGAEYNEQFF; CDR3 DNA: TGTGCCAGCAGCTCGACAGGGGCCGAATACAATGAGCAGTTCTTC
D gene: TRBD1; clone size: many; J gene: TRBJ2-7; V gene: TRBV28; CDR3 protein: CASSSMTGMNYEQYF; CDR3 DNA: TGTGCCAGCAGTTCCATGACAGGGATGAACTACGAGCAGTACTTC
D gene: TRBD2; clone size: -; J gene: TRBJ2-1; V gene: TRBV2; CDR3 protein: CASSGGTSGRWYEQFF; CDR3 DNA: TGTGCCAGCAGTGGTGGGACTAGCGGGAGATGGTATGAGCAGTTCTTC
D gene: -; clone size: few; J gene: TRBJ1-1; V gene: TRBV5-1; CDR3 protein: CASSSLGANTEAFF; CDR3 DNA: TGCGCCAGCAGTTCCTTGGGGGCAAACACTGAAGCTTTCTTT
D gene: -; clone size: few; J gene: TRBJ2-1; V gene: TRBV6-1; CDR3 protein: CASSTLNEQFF; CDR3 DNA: TGTGCCAGCAGTACCCTCAATGAGCAGTTCTTC
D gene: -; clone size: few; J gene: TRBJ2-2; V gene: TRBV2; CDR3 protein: CASNPGRMNTGELFF; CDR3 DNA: TGTGCCAGCAACCCGGGACGGATGAACACCGGGGAGCTGTTTTTT
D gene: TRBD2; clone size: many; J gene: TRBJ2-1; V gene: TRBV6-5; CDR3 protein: CASSYPQGSSGGANNEQFF; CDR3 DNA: TGTGCCAGCAGTTACCCCCAGGGCTCTAGCGGGGGGGCCAACAATGAGCAGTTCTTC
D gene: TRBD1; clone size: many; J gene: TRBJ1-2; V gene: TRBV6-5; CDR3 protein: CASSSGQGDYGYTF; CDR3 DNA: TGTGCCAGCAGCTCGGGACAGGGCGATTATGGCTACACCTTC
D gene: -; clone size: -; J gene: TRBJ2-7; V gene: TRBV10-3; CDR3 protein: CAISESVSAYEQYF; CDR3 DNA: TGTGCCATCAGTGAGTCAGTTAGCGCCTACGAGCAGTACTTC
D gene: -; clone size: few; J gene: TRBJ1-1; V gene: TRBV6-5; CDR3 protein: CASSWTGRPNTEAFF; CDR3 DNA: TGTGCCAGCAGTTGGACGGGACGGCCGAACACTGAAGCTTTCTTT
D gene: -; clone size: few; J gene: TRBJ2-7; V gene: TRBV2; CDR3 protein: CASSRTGPGEQYF; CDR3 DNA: TGTGCCAGCAGTCGGACGGGCCCCGGCGAGCAGTACTTC
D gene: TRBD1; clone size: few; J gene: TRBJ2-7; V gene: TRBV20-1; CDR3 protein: CSANQPGTVFEQYF; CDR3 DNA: TGCAGTGCTAATCAGCCGGGGACAGTTTTCGAGCAGTACTTC
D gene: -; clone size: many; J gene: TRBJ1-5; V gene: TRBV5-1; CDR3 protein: CASSGGRENQPQHF; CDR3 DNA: TGCGCCAGCAGCGGAGGACGGGAGAATCAGCCCCAGCATTTT
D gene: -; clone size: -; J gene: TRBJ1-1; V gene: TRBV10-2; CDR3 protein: CASSRLMNTEAFF; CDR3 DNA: TGCGCCAGCAGCAGACTCATGAACACTGAAGCTTTCTTT
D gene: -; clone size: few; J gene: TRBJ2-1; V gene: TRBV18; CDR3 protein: CASSPLRRSYNEQFF; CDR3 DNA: TGTGCCAGCTCACCGTTGCGACGGTCCTACAATGAGCAGTTCTTC
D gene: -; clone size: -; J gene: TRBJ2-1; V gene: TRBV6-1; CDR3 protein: CASWPQGHNEQFF; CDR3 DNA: TGTGCCAGCTGGCCACAGGGCCACAATGAGCAGTTCTTC
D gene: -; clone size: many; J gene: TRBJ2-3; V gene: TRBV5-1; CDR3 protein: CASSLGSLAGTDTQYF; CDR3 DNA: TGCGCCAGCAGCTTAGGGTCCCTAGCTGGCACAGATACGCAGTATTTT
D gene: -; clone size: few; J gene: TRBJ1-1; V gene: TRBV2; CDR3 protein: CASLRGNTEAFF; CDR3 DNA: TGTGCCAGCCTGAGGGGGAACACTGAAGCTTTCTTT
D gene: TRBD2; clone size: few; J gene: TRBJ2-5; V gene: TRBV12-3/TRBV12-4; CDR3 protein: CASSLWVLAGDQETQYF; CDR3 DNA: TGTGCCAGCAGTTTATGGGTTCTAGCGGGGGACCAAGAGACCCAGTACTTC
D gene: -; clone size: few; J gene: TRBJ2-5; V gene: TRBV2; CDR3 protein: CASMYQETQYF; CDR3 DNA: TGTGCCAGCATGTATCAAGAGACCCAGTACTTC
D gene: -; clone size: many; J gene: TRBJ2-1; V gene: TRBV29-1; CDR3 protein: CSVVLLARNEQFF; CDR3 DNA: TGCAGCGTTGTTTTACTCGCACGGAATGAGCAGTTCTTC
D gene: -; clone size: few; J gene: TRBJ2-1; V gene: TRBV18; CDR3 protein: CASSPPEENEQFF; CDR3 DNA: TGTGCCAGCTCACCACCGGAGGAAAATGAGCAGTTCTTC
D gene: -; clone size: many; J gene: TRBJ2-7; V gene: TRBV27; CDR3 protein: CASSSGTGYEQYF; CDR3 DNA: TGTGCCAGCAGTTCTGGGACGGGCTACGAGCAGTACTTC
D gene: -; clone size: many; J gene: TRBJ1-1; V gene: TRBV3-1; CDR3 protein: CASSQGQKNTEAFF; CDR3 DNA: TGTGCCAGCAGCCAAGGTCAGAAGAACACTGAAGCTTTCTTT
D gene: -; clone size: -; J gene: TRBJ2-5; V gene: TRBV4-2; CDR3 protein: CASSQDLGLGRETQYF; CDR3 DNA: TGTGCCAGCAGCCAAGATTTGGGCCTCGGCCGGGAGACCCAGTACTTC
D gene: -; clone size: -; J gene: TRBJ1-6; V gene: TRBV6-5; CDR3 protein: CASSYYRVIGSPLHF; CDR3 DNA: TGTGCCAGCAGTTACTACAGGGTAATAGGATCACCCCTCCACTTT
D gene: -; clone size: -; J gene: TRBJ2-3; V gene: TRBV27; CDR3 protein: CASKSNRYTDTQYF; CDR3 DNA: TGTGCCAGCAAATCCAACAGGTACACAGATACGCAGTATTTT
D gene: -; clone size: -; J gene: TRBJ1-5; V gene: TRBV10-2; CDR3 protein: CATTGDLNQPQHF; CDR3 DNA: TGCGCCACTACTGGGGACCTCAATCAGCCCCAGCATTTT
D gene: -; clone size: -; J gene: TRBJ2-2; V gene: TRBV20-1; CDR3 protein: CSASGAGGYTGELFF; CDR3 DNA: TGCAGTGCTAGTGGGGCAGGGGGGTACACCGGGGAGCTGTTTTTT
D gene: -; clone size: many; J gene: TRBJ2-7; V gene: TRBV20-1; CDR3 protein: CSARPVGYYEQYF; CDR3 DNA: TGCAGTGCTAGACCGGTGGGTTACTACGAGCAGTACTTC